This T cell receptor beta chain came from a study of CD8 T cells in ankylosing spondylitis (dated by TCRdb to the late 2010s). Some background on the complete study: T cell receptor beta repertoires were profiled in healthy donors and ankylosing spondylitis patients so that disease-linked TCR variants could be found. Peripheral blood samples were taken, and synovial fluid was additionally collected from ankylosing spondylitis patients. The full study cohort was made up of about two dozen ankylosing spondylitis patients and about a hundred healthy donors. Summary of the overall study and its limitations: A CD8+ phenotype was shown by the disease-linked clones, which were found at relatively low frequencies in peripheral blood. A TCR beta motif made up of seven or eight highly homologous amino acid variants appeared to be characteristic of blood from ankylosing spondylitis patients. Some of the motif variants had been reported before in the synovial fluid and blood of reactive arthritis patients, a finding that suggests common disease-initiation mechanisms. Significant enrichment of the disease-linked clones was reported in matched synovial fluid samples from ankylosing spondylitis patients.

The CDR3 numbers 17 residues from cysteine through phenylalanine. CDR3 DNA only is kept here, 51 bases in frame from base 1. The germline V gene sets CDR1 to SGHDN and CDR2 to FVKESK. V has 0 bases trimmed and J has 2 bases trimmed; junction bases matching no gene number 8. As for this clonotype: Its antigen is not yet known. No base quality values were provided; no much bigger clone lies one nucleotide off.

This sample was sequenced with an Illumina HiSeq 2500. Quantitative 5'-RACE with molecular barcodes was the method used to prepare the TCR beta libraries. Under the source paper's analysis protocol: A new computational method, built on a probabilistic model of VDJ rearrangement, was used to identify disease-linked TCR variants. Clones were called with MiXCR by TCRdb after fastp trimmed the public reads at Q25, and only in-frame beta chains were retained. A single entry per CDR3 protein holds the most common genes and DNA from its merged rows. The V and J calls shown here were made by TCRdb, not taken from the authors' results. Here the sample has some 270,000 distinct CDR3 sequences; about 20% occur a single time. The ten biggest clones cover about a third of the sample.

The receptor was isolated from a male donor with ankylosing spondylitis or in good health (not recorded which). Source material: blood, either unsorted or a sorted T cell fraction (not recorded which). Recombination linked TRBV14 to TRBJ2-5, and 8 junctional nucleotides match TRBD2. The CDR3 protein sequence reads: CASSQDSLTSGQETQYF. The DNA reads TGTGCCAGCAGCCAAGACAGCCTTACTAGCGGACAAGAGACCCAGTACTTC.